A selection of T cell receptor beta chains follows, all from one sample in a study of cytomegalovirus exposure and HLA in healthy donors. The data were produced by immunoSEQ multiplex PCR, yet TCRdb's version contains in-frame clones alone and is incomplete. The table lists 100,000 to 150,000 clones, almost 80% of them singletons. Specimen: PBMCs. The receptors originated from a female donor in good health and CMV-seronegative. Each CDR3 is given with its conserved first and last residue. The D gene is left open where the match is weak. Clone size is stated in some rows and not others, as once, few, many or a class when expanded.

d_gene: -; j_gene: TRBJ1-1; v_gene: TRBV7-2; abundance: -; CDR3aa: CASSWVWEAAFF; CDR3nt: TGTGCCAGCAGCTGGGTCTGGGAGGCAGCTTTCTTT
d_gene: -; j_gene: TRBJ2-5; v_gene: TRBV19; abundance: -; CDR3aa: CASSIHWGGGETQYF; CDR3nt: TGTGCCAGTAGTATACACTGGGGGGGCGGTGAGACCCAGTACTTC
d_gene: -; j_gene: TRBJ1-2; v_gene: TRBV7-9; abundance: -; CDR3aa: CASSLGQTGGYTF; CDR3nt: TGTGCCAGCAGCTTAGGACAGACGGGCGGCTACACCTTC
d_gene: TRBD1; j_gene: TRBJ2-2; v_gene: TRBV18; abundance: once; CDR3aa: CASSPRTGGHTGELFF; CDR3nt: TGTGCCAGCTCACCACGGACAGGGGGCCACACCGGGGAGCTGTTTTTT
d_gene: -; j_gene: TRBJ2-5; v_gene: TRBV7-2; abundance: -; CDR3aa: CASSLGAGTPVQETQYF; CDR3nt: TGTGCCAGCAGCTTAGGGGCCGGGACACCCGTCCAAGAGACCCAGTACTTC
d_gene: -; j_gene: TRBJ2-1; v_gene: TRBV27; abundance: -; CDR3aa: CASSFGPAGLNEQFF; CDR3nt: TGTGCCAGCAGTTTTGGCCCCGCGGGACTCAATGAGCAGTTCTTC
d_gene: TRBD1; j_gene: TRBJ2-2; v_gene: TRBV4-2; abundance: -; CDR3aa: CASSQADRRTGELFF; CDR3nt: TGTGCCAGCAGCCAAGCGGACAGGCGGACCGGGGAGCTGTTTTTT
d_gene: -; j_gene: TRBJ1-1; v_gene: TRBV30; abundance: -; CDR3aa: CAWRPPSGGAFF; CDR3nt: TGTGCCTGGAGGCCTCCATCGGGAGGGGCTTTCTTT
d_gene: TRBD1; j_gene: TRBJ1-4; v_gene: TRBV5-1; abundance: -; CDR3aa: CASSSDRVRFF; CDR3nt: TGCGCCAGCAGCTCGGACAGGGTCAGGTTTTTT
d_gene: TRBD2; j_gene: TRBJ2-7; v_gene: TRBV14; abundance: -; CDR3aa: CASSFGLAGYEQYF; CDR3nt: TGTGCCAGCAGCTTCGGACTAGCGGGCTACGAGCAGTACTTC
d_gene: TRBD1; j_gene: TRBJ1-1; v_gene: TRBV27; abundance: -; CDR3aa: CASSPRQTGGEGSTYTEAFF; CDR3nt: TGTGCCAGCAGTCCGCGACAGACAGGGGGCGAAGGTTCTACGTACACTGAAGCTTTCTTT
d_gene: -; j_gene: TRBJ1-1; v_gene: TRBV27; abundance: few; CDR3aa: CASSTLGGEAFF; CDR3nt: TGTGCCAGCAGCACCCTGGGGGGTGAAGCTTTCTTT
d_gene: TRBD1; j_gene: TRBJ2-1; v_gene: TRBV5-1; abundance: -; CDR3aa: CASSLAQGAYNEQFF; CDR3nt: TGCGCCAGCAGCTTGGCCCAGGGGGCGTACAATGAGCAGTTCTTC
d_gene: -; j_gene: TRBJ1-3; v_gene: TRBV5-1; abundance: -; CDR3aa: CASSSTGPSGNTIYF; CDR3nt: TGCGCCAGCAGCTCTACAGGGCCCTCTGGAAACACCATATATTTT
d_gene: TRBD1; j_gene: TRBJ1-2; v_gene: TRBV29-1; abundance: -; CDR3aa: CSAEEGASGGYTF; CDR3nt: TGCAGCGCCGAGGAGGGGGCGAGTGGTGGCTACACCTTC
d_gene: TRBD2; j_gene: TRBJ2-7; v_gene: TRBV5-4; abundance: -; CDR3aa: CASSGTSSYEQYF; CDR3nt: TGTGCCAGCAGCGGGACTAGCTCCTACGAGCAGTACTTC
d_gene: -; j_gene: TRBJ1-1; v_gene: TRBV6-5; abundance: few; CDR3aa: CASSYRTNTEAFF; CDR3nt: TGTGCCAGCAGTTACAGAACAAACACTGAAGCTTTCTTT
d_gene: -; j_gene: TRBJ2-2; v_gene: TRBV4-3; abundance: few; CDR3aa: CASSQDGQAYTGELFF; CDR3nt: TGCGCCAGCAGCCAAGATGGGCAGGCCTATACCGGGGAGCTGTTTTTT
d_gene: -; j_gene: TRBJ2-2; v_gene: TRBV6-1; abundance: -; CDR3aa: CASTPLMGEAGELFF; CDR3nt: TGTGCCAGCACCCCGCTCATGGGGGAGGCCGGGGAGCTGTTTTTT
d_gene: TRBD1; j_gene: TRBJ2-7; v_gene: TRBV6-5; abundance: -; CDR3aa: CASSRGQGSSYEQYF; CDR3nt: TGTGCCAGCAGCCGGGGACAGGGAAGCTCCTACGAGCAGTACTTC
d_gene: TRBD1; j_gene: TRBJ2-1; v_gene: TRBV11-1; abundance: once; CDR3aa: CASSFRGFSYNEQFF; CDR3nt: TGTGCCAGCAGCTTCAGGGGGTTCTCCTACAATGAGCAGTTCTTC